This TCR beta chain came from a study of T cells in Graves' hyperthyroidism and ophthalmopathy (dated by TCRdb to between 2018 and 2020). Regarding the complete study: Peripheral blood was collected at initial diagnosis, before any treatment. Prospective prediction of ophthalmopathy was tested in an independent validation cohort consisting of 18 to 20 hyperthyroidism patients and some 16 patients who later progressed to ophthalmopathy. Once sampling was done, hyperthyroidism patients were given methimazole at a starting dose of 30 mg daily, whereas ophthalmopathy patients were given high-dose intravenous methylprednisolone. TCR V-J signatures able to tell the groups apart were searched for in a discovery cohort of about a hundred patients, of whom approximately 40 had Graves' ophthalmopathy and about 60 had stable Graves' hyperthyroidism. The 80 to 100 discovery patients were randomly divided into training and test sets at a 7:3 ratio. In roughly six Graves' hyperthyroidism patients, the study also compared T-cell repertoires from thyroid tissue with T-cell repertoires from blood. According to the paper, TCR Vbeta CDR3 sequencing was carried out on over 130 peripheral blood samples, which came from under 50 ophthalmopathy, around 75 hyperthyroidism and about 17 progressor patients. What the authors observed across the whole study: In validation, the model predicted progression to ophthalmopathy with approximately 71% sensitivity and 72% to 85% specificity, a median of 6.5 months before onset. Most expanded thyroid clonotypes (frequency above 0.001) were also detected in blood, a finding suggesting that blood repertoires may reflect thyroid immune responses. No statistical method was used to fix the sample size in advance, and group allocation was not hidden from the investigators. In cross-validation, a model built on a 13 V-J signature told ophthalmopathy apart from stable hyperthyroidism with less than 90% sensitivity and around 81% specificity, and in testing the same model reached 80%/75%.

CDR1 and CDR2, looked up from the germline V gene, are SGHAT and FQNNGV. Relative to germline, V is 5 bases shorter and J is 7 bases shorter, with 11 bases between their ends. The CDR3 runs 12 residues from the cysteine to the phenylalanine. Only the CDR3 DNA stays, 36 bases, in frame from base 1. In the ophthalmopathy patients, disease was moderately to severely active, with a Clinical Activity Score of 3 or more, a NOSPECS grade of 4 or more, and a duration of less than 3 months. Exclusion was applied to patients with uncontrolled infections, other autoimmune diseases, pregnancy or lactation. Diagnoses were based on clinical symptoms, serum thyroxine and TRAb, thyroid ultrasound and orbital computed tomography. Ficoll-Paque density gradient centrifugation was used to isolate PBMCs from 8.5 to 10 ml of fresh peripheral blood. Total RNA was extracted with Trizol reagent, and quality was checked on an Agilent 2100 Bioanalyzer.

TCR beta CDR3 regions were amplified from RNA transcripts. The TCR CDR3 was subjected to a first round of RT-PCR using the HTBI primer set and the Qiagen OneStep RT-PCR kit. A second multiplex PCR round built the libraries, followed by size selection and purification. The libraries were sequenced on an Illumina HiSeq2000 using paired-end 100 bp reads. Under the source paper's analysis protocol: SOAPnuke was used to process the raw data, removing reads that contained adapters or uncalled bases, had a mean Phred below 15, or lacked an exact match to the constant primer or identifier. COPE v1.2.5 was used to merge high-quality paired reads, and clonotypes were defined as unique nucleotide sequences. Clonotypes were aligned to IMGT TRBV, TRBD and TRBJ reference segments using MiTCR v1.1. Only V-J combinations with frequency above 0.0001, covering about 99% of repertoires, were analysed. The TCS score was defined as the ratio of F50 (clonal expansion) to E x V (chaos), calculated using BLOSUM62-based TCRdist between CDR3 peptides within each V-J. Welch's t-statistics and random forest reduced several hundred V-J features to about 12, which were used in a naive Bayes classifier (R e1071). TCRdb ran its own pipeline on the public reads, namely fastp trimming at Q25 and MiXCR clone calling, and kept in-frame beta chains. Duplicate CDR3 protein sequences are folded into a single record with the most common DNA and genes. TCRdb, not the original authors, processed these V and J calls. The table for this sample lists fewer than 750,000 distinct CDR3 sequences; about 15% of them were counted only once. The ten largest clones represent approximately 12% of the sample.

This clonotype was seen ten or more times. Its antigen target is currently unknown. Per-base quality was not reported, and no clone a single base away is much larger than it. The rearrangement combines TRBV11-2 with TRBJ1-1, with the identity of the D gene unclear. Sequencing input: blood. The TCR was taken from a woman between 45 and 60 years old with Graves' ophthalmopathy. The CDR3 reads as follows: CASSQAGNEAFF. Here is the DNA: TGTGCCAGCAGCCAAGCTGGGAATGAAGCTTTCTTT.